The TCR beta chain under discussion was sequenced for a study of breast tumors, draining lymph nodes, adjacent tissues. Axillary draining lymph nodes of breast cancer patients supplied the node samples. TCRdb re-derived calls from the multiplex PCR reads in MiXCR, one entry per CDR3 protein. Of under 350,000 distinct CDR3 sequences listed, 30% to 35% were seen once; the top ten hold about 1.2%. Study-wide results and caveats: Tumor TCR diversity was below lymph nodes but above nontumor tissue. Luminal-like breast cancer showed significantly greater tumor-nontumor repertoire similarity than basal-like breast cancer did. Most tumor T cells seemingly derive from lymph node, then expand in tumor.

On this clonotype: Its antigen is unknown.

Germline CDR1 KGHSH, CDR2 LQKENI. V was pared by 3 bases and J by 2 bases, with 12 bases between. This CDR3 has 15 residues. The sample consisted of axillary lymph node tissue. J is TRBJ2-3 and V is TRBV18, with D perhaps TRBD1 or TRBD2 (5 bases each). This clonotype was obtained from a female donor with breast cancer. Some clones in this sample may be carry-over from other donors' samples. The CDR3 DNA reads as TGTGCCAGCTCACCGGGTCTGGGGGTCACAGATACGCAGTATTTT. It yields the protein CASSPGLGVTDTQYF.